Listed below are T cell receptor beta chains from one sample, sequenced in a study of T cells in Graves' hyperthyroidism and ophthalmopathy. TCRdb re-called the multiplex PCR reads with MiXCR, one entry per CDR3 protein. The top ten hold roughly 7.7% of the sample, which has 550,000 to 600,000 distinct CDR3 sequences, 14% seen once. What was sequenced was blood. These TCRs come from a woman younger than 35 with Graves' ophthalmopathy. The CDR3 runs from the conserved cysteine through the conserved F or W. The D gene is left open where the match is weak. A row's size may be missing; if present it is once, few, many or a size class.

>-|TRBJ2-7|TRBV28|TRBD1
TGTGCCAGCACTCTGGACAGGGGGGGGGAGCAGTACTTC
CASTLDRGGEQYF
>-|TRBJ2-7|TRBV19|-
TGTGCCAGTAGTATTTACAGAGGCGACTACGAGCAGTACTTC
CASSIYRGDYEQYF
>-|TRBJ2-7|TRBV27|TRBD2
TGTGCCAGCAGTTTACTAGCGGGAGGTCCCAGGGCCGAGCAGTACTTC
CASSLLAGGPRAEQYF
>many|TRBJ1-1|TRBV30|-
TGTGCCTGGAGTCCAGGGCGGGACACTGAAGCTTTCTTT
CAWSPGRDTEAFF
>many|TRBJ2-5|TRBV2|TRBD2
TGTGCCAGCAGTGAGCTTCTAGCGGGGGCCCCTTGGGGGACCCAGTACTTC
CASSELLAGAPWGTQYF
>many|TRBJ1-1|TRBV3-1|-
TGTGCCAGCAGCCGACAACTGAACACTGAAGCTTTCTTT
CASSRQLNTEAFF
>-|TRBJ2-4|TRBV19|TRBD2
TGTGCCAGCAGCACTAGCGGGAGAGGGGGGAACATTCAGTACTTC
CASSTSGRGGNIQYF
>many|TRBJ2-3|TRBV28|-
TGTGCCAGCAGTCAAGACAGGTACACAGATACGCAGTATTTT
CASSQDRYTDTQYF
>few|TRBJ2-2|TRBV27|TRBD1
TGTGCCAGCAGTTTCGAGGGGGCAGGGGGCACCGGGGAGCTGTTTTTT
CASSFEGAGGTGELFF
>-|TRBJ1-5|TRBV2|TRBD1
TGTGCCAGCGGACAGGGACATTTTGCTAATCAGCCCCAGCATTTT
CASGQGHFANQPQHF
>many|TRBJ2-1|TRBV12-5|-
TGTGCTAGTGGTCCGAGGCAATATGGAGGGAATCCCAATGAGCAGTTCTTC
CASGPRQYGGNPNEQFF
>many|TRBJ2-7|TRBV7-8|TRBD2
TGTGCCAGCAGCTTAGTTAGGCGGGAGGGCTCCTACGAGCAGTACTTC
CASSLVRREGSYEQYF